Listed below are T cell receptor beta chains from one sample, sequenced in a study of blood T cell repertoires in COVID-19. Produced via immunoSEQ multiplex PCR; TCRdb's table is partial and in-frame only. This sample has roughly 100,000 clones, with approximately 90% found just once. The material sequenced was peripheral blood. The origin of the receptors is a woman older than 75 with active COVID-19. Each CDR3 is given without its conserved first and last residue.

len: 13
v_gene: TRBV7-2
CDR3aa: ASSSDYGSYNEQF

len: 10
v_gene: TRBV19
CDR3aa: ASSMVRGEAF

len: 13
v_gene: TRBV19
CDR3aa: ASSGLDSPPRPQH

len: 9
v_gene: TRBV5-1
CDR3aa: ASSLADEQF

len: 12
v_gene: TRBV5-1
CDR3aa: ASSLASEGDGYT

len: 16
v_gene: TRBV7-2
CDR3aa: ASSSLPPEHLYTGELF

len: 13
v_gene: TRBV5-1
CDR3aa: ASSSEGQLNTEAF

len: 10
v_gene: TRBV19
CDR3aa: ASSIRGGSYT

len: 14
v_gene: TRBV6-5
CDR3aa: ASSYSGQGAPDTQY

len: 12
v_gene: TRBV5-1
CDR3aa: ASSLGQWNQPQH

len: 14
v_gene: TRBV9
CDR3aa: ASSAWDTGENYGYT

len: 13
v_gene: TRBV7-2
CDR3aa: ASSPVTGGNQPQH